These 7 T cell receptor beta chains originate from one sample sequenced in a study of shared clonotypes between healthy human individuals. Assay: immunoSEQ multiplex PCR; the TCRdb copy retains only in-frame clones and omits some. The sample has 2 million to 2.5 million clones; roughly 95% are singletons. Sequenced input: naive CD4+ T cells sorted from blood. Subset in this sample: CD45RA+ positively selected. The receptors come from a man aged 18 to 30 in good health.

This clone was recorded once. This chain joins TRBV4-2 and TRBJ2-7; 8 nucleotides agree with TRBD2. This CDR3 is 15 amino acids long. Germline V gene data show CDR1 as LGHNA and CDR2 as YNFKEQ. The J segment lost 2 bases and the V segment lost 4 bases, leaving 7 bases of the junction unmatched. CDR3 in amino acids: CASSRETSVPYEQYF. CDR3 DNA sequence: TGTGCCAGCAGCCGGGAGACTAGCGTGCCCTACGAGCAGTACTTC.

The chain recombines TRBV5-5 with TRBJ2-3; D remains ambiguous. Per the germline V gene, CDR1 is SGHKS and CDR2 is YYEKEE (reference sequence). There are 12 residues in the CDR3. With 4 bases removed from V and 2 bases from J, the gap between germline ends came to 5 bases. The CDR3 sequence is CASSPFTDTQYF. In DNA, the CDR3 is TGTGCCAGCAGCCCCTTCACAGATACGCAGTATTTT.

The gene calls are TRBV25-1 and TRBJ2-2; possible D gene TRBD1, 5 bases. Trimming shortened V by 1 base and J by 4 bases, and 13 bases separated the two germline ends. Germline V gene data show CDR1 as MGHDK and CDR2 as SYGVNS. There are 16 residues in the CDR3. The CDR3 DNA sequence: TGTGCCAGCAGTGAATTGCTGGAAGGGGTCACCGGGGAGCTGTTTTTT. Translated, it gives CASSELLEGVTGELFF.

V usage is TRBV11-2 and J usage is TRBJ2-1; the match to TRBD2 covers 10 bases. The CDR3 loop spans 15 amino acids. The ends lost 1 base at V and 10 bases at J; junction bases unmatched: 7. CDR1 and CDR2 from the germline V gene are SGHAT and FQNNGV. Here the CDR3 reads CASSLGFSGRMEQFF. Here the CDR3 DNA reads TGTGCCAGCAGCTTAGGGTTTAGCGGGAGGATGGAGCAGTTCTTC.

V usage is TRBV5-5 and J usage is TRBJ1-1; 10 bases are shared with TRBD1. CDR1 and CDR2 (germline): SGHKS, YYEKEE (reference sequence). V was pared by 0 bases and J by 0 bases, with 2 bases of the junction left unmatched. The CDR3 consists of 16 residues. The CDR3 nucleotides read TGTGCCAGCAGCTTGGGACAGGGGGCGATGAACACTGAAGCTTTCTTT. Encoded protein: CASSLGQGAMNTEAFF.

The V gene is TRBV4-1, the J gene TRBJ1-4; 8 bases align to TRBD1. CDR3 size: 20 residues. Losses at the gene ends were 0 bases for V and 0 bases for J; bases not matched to a gene: 12. In germline, CDR1 is MGHRA, CDR2 YSYEKL. This CDR3 reads CASSQDLFPTGGATNEKLFF. The CDR3 coding sequence is TGCGCCAGCAGCCAAGATCTTTTTCCTACAGGGGGGGCAACTAATGAAAAACTGTTTTTT.

This chain links TRBV16 with TRBJ1-2, with a possible D match to TRBD1 (6 bases). Germline assignment: CDR1 KGHSY and CDR2 FQNENV. This CDR3 has 13 residues. The ends were cut back, 2 bases at V and 2 bases at J, with 6 bases in the middle. The CDR3 is CASSQDRNYGYTF. CDR3 coding DNA: TGTGCCAGCAGCCAAGACAGGAACTATGGCTACACCTTC. The full variable domain, its missing parts supplied by reference TRBV16 and TRBJ1-2, is GEEVAQTPKHLVRGEGQKAKLYCAPIKGHSYVFWYQQVLKNEFKFLISFQNENVFDETGMPKERFSAKCLPNSPCSLEIQATKLEDSAVYFCASSQDRNYGYTFGSGTRLTVV.